This T cell receptor beta chain was observed in a study of T-cell reconstitution after alpha-beta-depleted transplantation in children. Regarding the study as a whole: About two months after transplant, alpha-beta T cells reportedly came from several hundred expanded graft clones. Recipient T cells and thymic progenitors that survived gave rise to the high TCRbeta diversity observed at day 60 in some patients. From newly produced T cells came most of the T-cell counts and diversity one year after transplant.

This clonotype appeared many times. Its antigen is not known. Preparing the TCRbeta library involved the use of unique molecular identifiers. TCRdb itself ran the PCR reads through MiXCR, one entry per CDR3 protein. In the table there are about 260,000 distinct CDR3 sequences, around 7.8% of which are singletons. The germline V gene encodes CDR1 SGHRS and CDR2 YFSETQ. V was pared by 2 bases and J by 2 bases, with 14 bases between. The CDR3 consists of 15 residues. The receptor's source is a male patient younger than 18 who had a stem cell transplant for acute lymphoblastic leukemia, so the T cells may come from the graft donor. V usage is TRBV5-1 and J usage is TRBJ2-7; no clear D gene. The sequences come from PBMCs, mostly from graft donor cells, collected 180 days after TCRalphabeta/CD19-depleted stem cell transplant. CDR3 protein: CASSLRPGDTYEQYF. DNA for the CDR3: TGCGCCAGCAGCTTACGGCCAGGTGACACCTACGAGCAGTACTTC.